This TCR beta chain was identified during a study of shared clonotypes between healthy human individuals. Findings and caveats of the study: Rarefaction curves obtained for sorted subsets showed sequencing incomplete despite large depth. Sharing across several donors was seen in around 5% of naive CD4 clonotypes.

Comment on this clone: Its antigen is not known.

CDR1 and CDR2 (germline): LGHNA, YSLEER. The CDR3 runs to 13 residues. V shed 0 bases and J shed 5 bases, with 4 bases lying between them. Assay execution proceeded at the deep level. Assay: immunoSEQ multiplex PCR; the TCRdb copy retains only in-frame clones and omits some. The table lists approximately 2.5 million clones, 93% of them singletons, with 0.35% to 0.45% in the top ten. The sample consisted of naive CD4+ T cells from PBMCs. The subset was: CD45RA+ positively selected. The receptor was derived from a man aged 18-30 years in good health. Some clones in this sample may be carry-over from other donors' samples. The J gene is TRBJ2-2, the V gene TRBV4-3; D remains unclear. The CDR3 loop is CASSQDITGELFF. The CDR3 coding sequence is TGCGCCAGCAGCCAAGACATAACCGGGGAGCTGTTTTTT.